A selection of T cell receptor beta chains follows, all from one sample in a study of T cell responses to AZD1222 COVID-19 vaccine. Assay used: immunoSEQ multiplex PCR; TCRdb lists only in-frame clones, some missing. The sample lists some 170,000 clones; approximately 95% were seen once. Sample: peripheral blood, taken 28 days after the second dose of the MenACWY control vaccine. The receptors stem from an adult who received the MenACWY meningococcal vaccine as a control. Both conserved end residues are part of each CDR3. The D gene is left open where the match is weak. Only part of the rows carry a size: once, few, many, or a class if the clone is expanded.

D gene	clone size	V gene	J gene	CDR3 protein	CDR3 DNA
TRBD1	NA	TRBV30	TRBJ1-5	CAWRGTGRLQPQHF	TGTGCCTGGAGGGGGACAGGGAGACTGCAGCCCCAGCATTTT
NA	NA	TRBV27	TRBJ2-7	CASSWTLSSYEQYF	TGTGCCAGCAGTTGGACACTGAGCTCCTACGAGCAGTACTTC
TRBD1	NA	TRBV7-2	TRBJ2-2	CASRAGTGNTGELFF	TGTGCCAGCAGGGCCGGGACAGGGAACACCGGGGAGCTGTTTTTT
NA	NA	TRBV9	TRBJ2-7	CASSVVAVGYEQYF	TGTGCCAGCAGCGTAGTTGCGGTTGGCTACGAGCAGTACTTC
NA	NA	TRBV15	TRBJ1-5	CATSRSGNQPQHF	TGTGCCACCAGCAGATCGGGCAATCAGCCCCAGCATTTT
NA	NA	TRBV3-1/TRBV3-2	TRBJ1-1	CASSQDSLPTEAFF	TGTGCCAGCAGCCAAGACAGCCTCCCCACTGAAGCTTTCTTT
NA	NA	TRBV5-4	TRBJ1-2	CASSPDGYGYTF	TGTGCCAGCAGCCCCGACGGGTATGGCTACACCTTC
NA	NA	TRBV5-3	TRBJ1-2	CARSLQGAGQAENYGYTF	TGTGCCAGAAGCTTGCAAGGGGCAGGGCAAGCAGAAAACTATGGCTACACCTTC
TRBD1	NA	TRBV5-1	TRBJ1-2	CASSLSDRGIYGYTF	TGCGCCAGCAGCCTCAGCGACAGGGGGATCTATGGCTACACCTTC
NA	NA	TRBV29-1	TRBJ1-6	CSVTTGGYNSPLHF	TGCAGCGTTACGACAGGCGGATATAATTCACCCCTCCACTTT
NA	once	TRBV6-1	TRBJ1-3	CASSERPGDSGNTIYF	TGTGCCAGCAGTGAAAGGCCAGGGGATTCTGGAAACACCATATATTTT
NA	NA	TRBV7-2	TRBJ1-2	CASSPEGAPYGYTF	TGTGCCAGCAGCCCAGAAGGGGCGCCCTATGGCTACACCTTC
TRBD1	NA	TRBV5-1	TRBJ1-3	CASSPTGGPGNTIYF	TGCGCCAGCAGCCCGACAGGGGGCCCTGGAAACACCATATATTTT
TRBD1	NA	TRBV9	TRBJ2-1	CASSPRNRGFDEQFF	TGTGCCAGCAGCCCGAGGAACAGGGGGTTCGATGAGCAGTTCTTC
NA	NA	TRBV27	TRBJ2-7	CASSLLGGPYEQYF	TGTGCCAGCAGTTTACTGGGGGGGCCCTACGAGCAGTACTTC
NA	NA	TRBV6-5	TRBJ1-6	CASRSGNSPLHF	TGTGCCAGCAGGTCCGGGAATTCACCCCTCCACTTT
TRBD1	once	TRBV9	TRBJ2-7	CASSLGTGLYEQYF	TGTGCCAGCAGCCTAGGGACAGGCCTCTACGAGCAGTACTTC
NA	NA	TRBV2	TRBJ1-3	CASRAIGPSRIYSGNTIYF	TGTGCCAGCAGGGCTATTGGACCCTCGAGGATTTACTCTGGAAACACCATATATTTT
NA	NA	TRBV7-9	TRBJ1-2	CASSPGVYGYTF	TGTGCCAGCAGCCCGGGAGTCTATGGCTACACCTTC
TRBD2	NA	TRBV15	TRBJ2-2	CATSRDLAGGVGELFF	TGTGCCACCAGCAGAGATCTGGCGGGGGGTGTCGGGGAGCTGTTTTTT
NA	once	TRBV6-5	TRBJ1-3	CASRNRPIIAIYF	TGTGCCAGCCGAAATCGACCGATAATCGCCATATATTTT
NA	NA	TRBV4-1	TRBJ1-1	CASSQAGASTEAFF	TGCGCCAGCAGCCAAGCAGGGGCGAGCACTGAAGCTTTCTTT
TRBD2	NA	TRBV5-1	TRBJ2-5	CASSLGLREQETQYF	TGCGCCAGCAGCTTGGGGTTGCGGGAGCAAGAGACCCAGTACTTC
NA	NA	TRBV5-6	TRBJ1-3	CASSLADGNTIYF	TGTGCCAGCAGCTTGGCAGATGGAAACACCATATATTTT
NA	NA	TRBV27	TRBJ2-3	CASYRLRTDTQYF	TGTGCCAGCTATCGACTGCGCACAGATACGCAGTATTTT
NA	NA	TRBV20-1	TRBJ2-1	CSARLYNEQFF	TGCAGTGCCCGCCTTTACAATGAGCAGTTCTTC
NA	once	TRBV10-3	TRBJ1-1	CAISGVNTEAFF	TGTGCCATAAGTGGGGTGAACACTGAAGCTTTCTTT
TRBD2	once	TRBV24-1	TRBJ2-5	CATSDATSVEETQYF	TGTGCCACCAGTGATGCAACTAGCGTAGAAGAGACCCAGTACTTC
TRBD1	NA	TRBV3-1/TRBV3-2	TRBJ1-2	CASSQGSTGGGYTF	TGTGCCAGCAGCCAAGGTTCAACAGGGGGTGGCTACACCTTC
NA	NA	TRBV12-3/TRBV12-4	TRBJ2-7	CASSLGADEQYF	TGTGCCAGCAGTTTAGGAGCCGACGAGCAGTACTTC
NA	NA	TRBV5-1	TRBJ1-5	CASSLVAGRDQPQHF	TGCGCCAGCAGCTTGGTGGCAGGACGGGACCAGCCCCAGCATTTT
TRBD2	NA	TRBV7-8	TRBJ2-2	CASSLGLAGVAGELFF	TGTGCCAGCAGCTTAGGACTAGCGGGGGTCGCTGGGGAGCTGTTTTTT
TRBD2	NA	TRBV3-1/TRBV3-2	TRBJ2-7	CASSQGLAGGPNVYEQYF	TGTGCCAGCAGCCAAGGTCTAGCGGGGGGGCCAAATGTATACGAGCAGTACTTC
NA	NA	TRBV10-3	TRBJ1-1	CAARANLNTEAFF	TGTGCCGCACGGGCCAACTTGAACACTGAAGCTTTCTTT
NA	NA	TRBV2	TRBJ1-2	CASSYRAERYGYTF	TGTGCCAGCAGTTACAGGGCGGAAAGGTATGGCTACACCTTC
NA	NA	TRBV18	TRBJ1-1	CASSPVSGLGTEAFF	TGTGCCAGCTCACCAGTTTCAGGGTTGGGCACTGAAGCTTTCTTT
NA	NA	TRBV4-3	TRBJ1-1	CASSQDPRAGSTEAFF	TGCGCCAGCAGCCAAGATCCCCGGGCAGGGAGCACTGAAGCTTTCTTT